This TCR beta chain appears in the sequencing data of a study of blood T cell repertoires in COVID-19. Study-wide context: Specimens from acute and convalescent COVID-19 originated in the United States, Italy and Spain. T cells, B-cell-depleted T cells, or PBMCs supplied cDNA or gDNA.

CDR3 length: 14 amino acids. With 6 bases removed from V and 0 bases from J, the gap between germline ends came to 9 bases. Germline-derived CDR1 and CDR2 are SGHTA and FQGNSA. This clone was observed once. As originally analysed: How many nucleated cells were present was estimated from reference gene primer amplification. The method was immunoSEQ multiplex PCR; TCRdb's version includes in-frame clones alone and lacks a portion of them. The V and J calls and clone size were taken over from that table, and D and trimming were inferred from the DNA. The data show a few hundred thousand clones, around 88% seen once.

Material for sequencing was peripheral blood. The receptor was isolated from a woman in her 30s who had recovered from COVID-19. The chain has TRBV7-2 and TRBJ1-3, with D unresolved. The CDR3 loop is CASRPTYSGNTIYF. The CDR3 DNA follows: TGTGCCAGCAGACCAACATACTCTGGAAACACCATATATTTT.